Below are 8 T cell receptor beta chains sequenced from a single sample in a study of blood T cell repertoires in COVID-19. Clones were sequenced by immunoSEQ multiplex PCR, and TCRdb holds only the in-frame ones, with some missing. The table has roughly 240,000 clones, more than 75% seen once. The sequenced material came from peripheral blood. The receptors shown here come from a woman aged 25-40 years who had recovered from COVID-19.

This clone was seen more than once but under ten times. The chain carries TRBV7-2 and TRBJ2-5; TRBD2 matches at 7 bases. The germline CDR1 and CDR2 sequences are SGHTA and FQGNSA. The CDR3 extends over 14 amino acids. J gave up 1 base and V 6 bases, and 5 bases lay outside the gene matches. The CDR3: CASSPAGIQETQYF. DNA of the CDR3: TGTGCCAGCAGTCCAGCGGGGATCCAAGAGACCCAGTACTTC.

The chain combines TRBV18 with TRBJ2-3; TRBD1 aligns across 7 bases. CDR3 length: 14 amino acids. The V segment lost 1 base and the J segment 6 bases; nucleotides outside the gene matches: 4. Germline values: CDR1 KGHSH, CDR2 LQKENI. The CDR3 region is CASSPQRGRDTQYF. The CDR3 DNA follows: TGTGCCAGCTCACCACAGAGGGGGCGGGATACGCAGTATTTT. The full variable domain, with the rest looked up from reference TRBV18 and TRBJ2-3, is NAGVMQNPRHLVRRRGQEARLRCSPMKGHSHVYWYRQLPEEGLKFMVYLQKENIIDESGMPKERFSAEFPKEGPSILRIQQVVRGDSAAYFCASSPQRGRDTQYFGPGTRLTVL.

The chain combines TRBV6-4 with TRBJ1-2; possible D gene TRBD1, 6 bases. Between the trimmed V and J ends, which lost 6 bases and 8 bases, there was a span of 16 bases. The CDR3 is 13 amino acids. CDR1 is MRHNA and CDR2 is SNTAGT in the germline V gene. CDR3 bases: TGTGCCAGCAGCCTGGATCAGGGGATCGGCTACACCTTC. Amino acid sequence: CASSLDQGIGYTF.

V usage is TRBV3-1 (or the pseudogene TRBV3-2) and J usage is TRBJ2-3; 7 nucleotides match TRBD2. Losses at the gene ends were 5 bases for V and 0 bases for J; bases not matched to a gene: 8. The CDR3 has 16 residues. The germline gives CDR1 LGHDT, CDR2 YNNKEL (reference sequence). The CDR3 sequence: CASSILSGASTDTQYF. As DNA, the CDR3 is TGTGCCAGCAGCATACTAAGCGGGGCTAGCACAGATACGCAGTATTTT.

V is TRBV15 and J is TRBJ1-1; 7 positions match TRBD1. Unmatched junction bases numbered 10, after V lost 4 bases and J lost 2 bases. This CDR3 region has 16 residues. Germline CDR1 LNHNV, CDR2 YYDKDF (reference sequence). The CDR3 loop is CATSTRFGTVNTEAFF. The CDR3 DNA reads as TGTGCCACCAGCACAAGATTCGGGACAGTCAACACTGAAGCTTTCTTT. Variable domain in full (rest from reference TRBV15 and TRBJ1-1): DAMVIQNPRYQVTQFGKPVTLSCSQTLNHNVMYWYQQKSSQAPKLLFHYYDKDFNNEADTPDNFQSRRPNTSFCFLDIRSPGLGDTAMYLCATSTRFGTVNTEAFFGQGTRLTVV.

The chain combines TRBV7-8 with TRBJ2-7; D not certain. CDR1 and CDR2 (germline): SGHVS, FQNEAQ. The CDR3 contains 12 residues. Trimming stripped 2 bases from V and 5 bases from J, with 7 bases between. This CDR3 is CASSLLSHEQYF. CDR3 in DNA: TGTGCCAGCAGCTTACTGTCCCACGAGCAGTACTTC.

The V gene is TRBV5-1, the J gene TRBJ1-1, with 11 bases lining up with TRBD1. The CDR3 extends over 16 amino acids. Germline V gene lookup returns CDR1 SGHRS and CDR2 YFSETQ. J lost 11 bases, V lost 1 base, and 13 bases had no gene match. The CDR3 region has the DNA TGCGCCAGCAGCTTGACCCAGGACAGGGGGCGATTTGGGGCTTTCTTT. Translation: CASSLTQDRGRFGAFF.

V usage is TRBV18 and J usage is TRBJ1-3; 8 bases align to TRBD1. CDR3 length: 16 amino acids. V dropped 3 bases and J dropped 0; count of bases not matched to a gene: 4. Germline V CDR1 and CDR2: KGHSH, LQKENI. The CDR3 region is CASSPGQASSGNTIYF. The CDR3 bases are TGTGCCAGCTCACCGGGACAGGCCAGCTCTGGAAACACCATATATTTT.